These 30 T cell receptor beta chains were all obtained from the same sample, sequenced in a study of T cells in narcolepsy. Sequencing used immunoSEQ multiplex PCR; TCRdb keeps in-frame clones, though not all of them. Altogether some 37,000 clones are present, roughly 88% being singletons, with the ten largest covering roughly 1.6%. The specimen sequenced was CD45RA- memory CD4+ T cells from PBMCs. Receptors originate from a human donor with narcolepsy.

The rearrangement joins TRBV6-1 to TRBJ2-7; possible D gene TRBD2, 7 bases. The length of the CDR3 is 15 residues. Looked up from germline, CDR1 is MNHNS and CDR2 is SASEGT. V was clipped by 8 bases and J by 4 bases, with 21 bases between them. The CDR3 loop reads CASGGTGGLGYEQYF. The CDR3 nucleotides read TGTGCCAGCGGGGGAACGGGGGGCCTGGGATACGAGCAGTACTTC.

The chain joins TRBV7-6 to TRBJ2-3; tentatively, D is TRBD1 (6 bases). V lost 1 base to trimming and J lost 5 bases, with 10 bases between them. Per germline, CDR1 SGHVS and CDR2 FNYEAQ. The CDR3 sequence is 14 residues long. The CDR3 spells CASSLEPGVDTQYF. The CDR3 DNA reads TGTGCCAGCAGCTTAGAGCCAGGGGTAGATACGCAGTATTTT. Complete variable domain (other parts from reference TRBV7-6 and TRBJ2-3): GAGVSQSPRYKVTKRGQDVALRCDPISGHVSLYWYRQALGQGPEFLTYFNYEAQQDKSGLPNDRFSAERPEGSISTLTIQRTEQRDSAMYRCASSLEPGVDTQYFGPGTRLTVL.

The table lists this clone with a few counts. The chain recombines TRBV21-1 with TRBJ1-2; TRBD1, the table's D call, lacks a check against the DNA. TRBV21-1 counts as a pseudogene. The CDR3 covers 17 residues. The DNA of the CDR3 is TGTGCCAGCAGCACTCCCCCCCGGACAGGGTATCCCTATGGCTACACCTTC. Protein sequence: CASSTPPRTGYPYGYTF.

The rearrangement uses TRBV5-1 and TRBJ1-3; 8 nucleotides match TRBD1. CDR3 length equals 14 residues. Germline lookup yields CDR1 SGHRS and CDR2 YFSETQ. The J segment lost 5 bases and the V segment lost 0 bases, leaving 1 base of the junction unmatched. CDR3 loop: CASSLGQGRNTIYF. CDR3 coding DNA: TGCGCCAGCAGCTTGGGACAGGGGAGAAACACCATATATTTT.

The chain links TRBV30 to TRBJ1-4; D not certain. V lost 0 bases to trimming and J lost 3 bases, with 8 bases between them. The germline V gene has CDR1 GTSNPN and CDR2 SVGIG (reference sequence). The CDR3 runs to 14 residues. The CDR3 here is CAWSVPWANEKLFF. The DNA for the CDR3 is TGTGCCTGGAGTGTACCGTGGGCTAATGAAAAACTGTTTTTT.

This chain joins TRBV10-1 and TRBJ2-3; 8 nucleotides match TRBD2. CDR1 and CDR2 (germline): WNHNN, SYGVQD (reference sequence). The J segment lost 4 bases and the V segment lost 4 bases, leaving 1 base of the junction unmatched. CDR3 length: 13 residues. The DNA for the CDR3 is TGCGCCAGCAGTGCGGGGGGGGCAGATACGCAGTATTTT. Protein sequence: CASSAGGADTQYF.

The chain is built from TRBV7-8 and TRBJ2-1; D perhaps matches TRBD1 (6 bases). CDR1 SGHVS and CDR2 FQNEAQ come from the germline V gene. This CDR3 contains 15 residues. Trimming took 5 bases from V and 0 from J, leaving 11 bases between them. CDR3: CASSRGQSSYNEQFF. The DNA of the CDR3 is TGTGCCAGCAGCCGCGGACAGAGCTCCTACAATGAGCAGTTCTTC.

The rearrangement links TRBV7-9 to TRBJ1-6; TRBD1 matches at 7 bases. Trimming cost V 4 bases and J 7 bases; bases outside gene matches: 1. The CDR3 loop spans 13 amino acids. CDR1 is SEHNR and CDR2 is FQNEAQ in the germline V gene (reference sequence). CDR3 in DNA: TGTGCCAGCAGCTCGACAGGGAATTCACCCCTCCACTTT. Its translation: CASSSTGNSPLHF.

On this clone: The germline gene is not matched at one end of the junction; a read error may be the cause. Other DNA sequences in this specimen translate into the identical CDR3. The J gene is TRBJ1-4, the V gene TRBV7-2; TRBD1 might be the D (5 bases). This CDR3 is 16 amino acids long. Germline V gene sequence: CDR1 SGHTA, CDR2 FQGNSA. CDR3 nucleotide sequence: TGTGCCAGCAGCTTAGGCGGGAGGGGTAGTAATGAGAAACTGTTTTTT. It yields the protein CASSLGGRGSNEKLFF.

The chain joins TRBV4-1 to TRBJ1-2, with 9 nucleotides matching TRBD1. The CDR3 runs to 13 residues. Germline V gene lookup returns CDR1 MGHRA and CDR2 YSYEKL. V shed 1 base, J shed 6 bases, and the junction held 0 bases outside the gene matches. The CDR3 nucleotides read TGCGCCAGCAGCCAAGGGACAGGGGATGGCTACACCTTC. Protein product: CASSQGTGDGYTF.

CDR3 protein: CASSLTSGGAETQYF. The CDR3 bases are TGTGCCAGCAGTTTAACTAGCGGGGGGGCAGAGACCCAGTACTTC. V and J are TRBV28 and TRBJ2-5; 13 bases line up with TRBD2. Germline loops: CDR1 MDHEN, CDR2 SYDVKM. The CDR3 covers 15 residues. V was clipped by 2 bases and J by 4 bases; unmatched bases: 1.

A few counts support this clone. J is TRBJ1-6 and V is TRBV18, with D tentatively TRBD1 (5 bases). Germline-derived CDR1 and CDR2 are KGHSH and LQKENI. V gave up 3 bases and J gave up 7 bases, with 13 bases separating them. This CDR3 comprises 15 residues. The CDR3 spells CASSPSWGENSPLHF. In nucleotides, the CDR3 is TGTGCCAGCTCACCTTCGTGGGGCGAAAATTCACCCCTCCACTTT.

The rearrangement links TRBV4-3 to TRBJ1-3; possibly TRBD1 for D (5 bases). The V and J ends lost 8 bases and 4 bases respectively, with 9 bases between them. CDR3 length: 12 residues. Per the germline V gene, CDR1 is LGHNA and CDR2 is YSLEER. CDR3 loop: CASGDRGNTIYF. The CDR3 coding sequence is TGCGCCAGCGGGGACCGGGGAAACACCATATATTTT.

The J gene is TRBJ2-1, the V gene TRBV11-3; 7 nucleotides line up with TRBD2. The germline CDR1 and CDR2 sequences are SGHNT and YENEEA. CDR3 length equals 15 residues. V lost 1 base and J lost 2; bases outside the gene matches: 2. This chain's CDR3 is CASSLGGGPYNEQFF. The CDR3 DNA reads TGTGCCAGCAGCTTAGGCGGGGGACCCTACAATGAGCAGTTCTTC.

The J gene is TRBJ2-5, the V gene TRBV7-2; no clear D. This CDR3 spans 14 amino acids. Trimming took off 1 base at V and 1 base at J, with 7 bases between the two ends. Looked up from germline, CDR1 is SGHTA and CDR2 is FQGNSA. The CDR3 sequence is CASSLDLFQETQYF. The CDR3 coding sequence is TGTGCCAGCAGCTTAGATCTATTCCAAGAGACCCAGTACTTC.

The chain employs TRBV11-3 and TRBJ2-3, with TRBD2 identical over 8 bases. The germline V gene has CDR1 SGHNT and CDR2 YENEEA. The CDR3 is made up of 15 amino acids. Trimming removed 3 bases from V and 3 bases from J; junction bases left unmatched: 5. The CDR3 is CASSLAGLETDTQYF. CDR3 nucleotide sequence: TGTGCCAGCAGCTTGGCGGGACTAGAAACAGATACGCAGTATTTT.

This clone appeared a few times. The rearrangement joins TRBV6-4 to TRBJ1-1; possibly TRBD1 for D (5 bases). Germline values: CDR1 MRHNA, CDR2 SNTAGT. This CDR3 spans 13 amino acids. V dropped 4 bases and J dropped 1 base, with 7 bases sitting between them. The CDR3 DNA reads TGTGCCAGCAGTGCCAGGGCGAACACTGAAGCTTTCTTT. Its translation is CASSARANTEAFF.

The chain is built from TRBV9 and TRBJ1-2; 7 bases align to TRBD1. The junction had 8 bases not matched to a gene; V was cut back by 3 bases and J by 3 bases. Germline CDR1 reads SGDLS; CDR2 reads YYNGEE. There are 15 residues in the CDR3. The CDR3 reads CASSASVTGDYGYTF. In nucleotides, the CDR3 is TGTGCCAGCAGCGCCAGCGTAACAGGGGACTATGGCTACACCTTC.

The V and J genes are TRBV7-8 and TRBJ1-2, with TRBD1 identical over 10 bases. Germline CDR1 and CDR2: SGHVS and FQNEAQ. V lost 5 bases to trimming and J lost 2 bases; unmatched junction nucleotides: 17. CDR3 length: 19 amino acids. The CDR3 bases are TGTGCCAGCAGCGCCTTCATTCCGGGACAGGGGTCATTGAACTATGGCTACACCTTC. Protein product: CASSAFIPGQGSLNYGYTF.

V is TRBV7-8 and J is TRBJ2-5; D might be TRBD1 (5 bases). The ends were cut back, 3 bases at V and 5 bases at J, with 16 bases in the middle. This CDR3 is 15 amino acids long. CDR1 and CDR2 (germline): SGHVS, FQNEAQ. The chain's CDR3 is CASSLGNGKGETQYF. The CDR3 DNA reads TGTGCCAGCAGCTTGGGAAACGGAAAGGGGGAGACCCAGTACTTC.

The chain links TRBV19 to TRBJ2-1; 8 bases line up with TRBD2. The CDR3 spans 15 residues. The germline gives CDR1 LNHDA, CDR2 SQIVND (reference sequence). Trimming removed 3 bases from V and 8 bases from J; junction bases left unmatched: 9. As DNA, the CDR3 is TGTGCCAGTAGTATCGACGGGACTAGTGGCGATGAGCAGTTCTTC. Protein product: CASSIDGTSGDEQFF.

The CDR3 reads CASNSQGAGQPQHF. The CDR3, as DNA: TGTGCCAGCAATTCACAGGGGGCTGGGCAGCCCCAGCATTTT. The chain links TRBV6-5 to TRBJ1-5; 9 nucleotides match TRBD1. The CDR3 covers 14 residues. The germline V gene encodes CDR1 MNHEY and CDR2 SVGAGI. V dropped 7 bases and J dropped 7; count of bases not matched to a gene: 8.

The rearrangement links TRBV5-1 to TRBJ1-3; TRBD1 is a possible D gene (6 bases). There are 16 residues in the CDR3. CDR1 SGHRS and CDR2 YFSETQ come from the germline V gene. The V end lost 3 bases, the J end lost 2 bases, and 15 bases lay between the germline ends. The DNA of the CDR3 is TGCGCCAGCAGCTCGTTTTCACAGGGTGCTGGAAACACCATATATTTT. Translated: CASSSFSQGAGNTIYF.

In its sample, this clone is medium-sized. The chain joins TRBV19 to TRBJ1-2; 9 positions agree with TRBD1. V dropped 6 bases and J dropped 1; count of bases not matched to a gene: 6. The CDR3 loop spans 15 amino acids. CDR1 and CDR2 from the germline V gene are LNHDA and SQIVND (reference sequence). The CDR3 nucleotides are TGTGCCAGTAGCCCAGGACAGGGGCGTAACTATGGCTACACCTTC. This encodes CASSPGQGRNYGYTF.

V is TRBV27 and J is TRBJ2-7; 8 bases match TRBD1. This CDR3 has 16 amino acids. After removal of 6 bases from V and 4 bases from J, the junction contained 14 bases not matched to a gene. Germline V gives CDR1 MNHEY, CDR2 SMNVEV (reference sequence). CDR3 coding DNA: TGTGCCAGCAGCCTATGGGGGACAGGACCCAAGTACGAGCAGTACTTC. Translated, it gives CASSLWGTGPKYEQYF.

The chain combines TRBV30 with TRBJ2-1; 10 positions agree with TRBD2. Germline V gene data show CDR1 as GTSNPN and CDR2 as SVGIG (reference sequence). The CDR3 runs 16 residues. The V gene end was trimmed by 1 base and the J gene end by 4 bases; junction bases not matched to a gene: 7. The DNA for the CDR3 is TGTGCCTGGAGTGATTTAGCGGGGGGCTTTTACAATGAGCAGTTCTTC. This codes for CAWSDLAGGFYNEQFF. Based on the CDR3 plus reference TRBV30 and TRBJ2-1, the full variable domain is SQTIHQWPATLVQPVGSPLSLECTVEGTSNPNLYWYRQAAGRGLQLLFYSVGIGQISSEVPQNLSASRPQDRQFILSSKKLLLSDSGFYLCAWSDLAGGFYNEQFFGPGTRLTVL.

The rearrangement joins TRBV7-9 to TRBJ1-5; maybe TRBD1 (6 bases). The germline V and J ends were trimmed by 5 bases and 0 bases, with 11 bases remaining between them. Germline V gene sequence: CDR1 SEHNR, CDR2 FQNEAQ (reference sequence). CDR3 length: 15 amino acids. CDR3 in DNA: TGTGCCAGCAGCCGTACAGGGAATAGCAATCAGCCCCAGCATTTT. This codes for CASSRTGNSNQPQHF.

The chain combines TRBV6-1 with TRBJ1-5; no firm D call. The CDR3 totals 15 residues. Trimming shortened V by 4 bases and J by 1 base, and 11 bases separated the two germline ends. Germline-derived CDR1 and CDR2 are MNHNS and SASEGT. In nucleotides, the CDR3 is TGTGCCAGCAGTGGCCGTGGGATAAGCAATCAGCCCCAGCATTTT. Translation gives CASSGRGISNQPQHF.

The chain has TRBV9 and TRBJ1-3; D is ambiguous. V was pared by 2 bases and J by 0 bases, with 12 bases between. The germline V gene has CDR1 SGDLS and CDR2 YYNGEE. The length of the CDR3 is 16 residues. The CDR3 sequence: CASSVSSDSSGNTIYF. The DNA for the CDR3 is TGTGCCAGCAGCGTCTCCTCCGATAGCTCTGGAAACACCATATATTTT.

The gene calls are TRBV6-1 and TRBJ1-1, with D perhaps matching TRBD1 (5 bases). The CDR3 has 14 amino acids. The V end was cut by 7 bases, the J end by 1 base, with 13 bases between. Per the germline V gene, CDR1 is MNHNS and CDR2 is SASEGT. The CDR3 spells CASIGGGWNTEAFF. The CDR3 DNA reads as TGTGCCAGCATCGGGGGTGGCTGGAACACTGAAGCTTTCTTT.